Sequencing of this T cell receptor (beta chain) was carried out in a study of blood T cell repertoires in COVID-19. Study-wide background: COVID-19 samples collected from the United States, Italy and Spain covered acute and convalescent phases. Nucleic acid was either cDNA or gDNA, and it came from T cells, B-cell-depleted T cells, or PBMCs.

The V and J ends lost 3 bases and 0 bases respectively, with 10 bases between them. This CDR3 is 15 amino acids long. Looked up from germline, CDR1 is MNHNS and CDR2 is SASEGT. Recruitment covered about 26 US areas and drew participants whose ages spanned about 18 to 90 years. Cohort placement rested on clinical history that participants reported themselves. Some clones are missing from TCRdb's copy, which holds only in-frame ones; the method was immunoSEQ multiplex PCR. The table includes fewer than 250,000 clones, 65% to 90% detected once. Specimen: PBMCs or T cells enriched from blood (not recorded which). The V gene is TRBV6-1, the J gene TRBJ2-3; D is perhaps TRBD2 (5 bases). The sequence derives from a woman in her forties with acute COVID-19. CDR3 sequence reads: CASSDGVRSTDTQYF. The CDR3 DNA sequence: TGTGCCAGCAGTGACGGGGTTCGTAGCACAGATACGCAGTATTTT.